Below are 32 T cell receptor beta chains sequenced from a single sample in a study of metastatic and nonmetastatic thyroid tumors. TCRdb reanalyzed the PCR reads with MiXCR. The sample records about 60,000 clones, 16% being singletons. Patients had received no treatment of any kind before thyroid surgery. Material for sequencing was blood. The source is a male donor with papillary thyroid cancer or a benign thyroid nodule (not recorded which). Some clones in this sample may be carry-over from other donors' samples.

This clone was recorded many times. J is TRBJ1-4 and V is TRBV7-9, with 11 bases fitting TRBD1. The junction had 1 base not matched to a gene; V was cut back by 3 bases and J by 7 bases. The CDR3 loop spans 14 amino acids. Germline V lookup: CDR1 SEHNR, CDR2 FQNEAQ (reference sequence). Written as DNA, the CDR3 is TGTGCCAGCAGCTTGGGGACAGGGGGTGAAAAACTGTTTTTT. Amino acids: CASSLGTGGEKLFF.

At least ten counts were recorded for this clone. The V and J genes are TRBV11-2 and TRBJ2-1; the D gene is possibly TRBD2 (6 bases). Trimming shortened V by 2 bases and J by 10 bases, and 6 bases separated the two germline ends. The CDR3 totals 11 residues. Germline V gene data show CDR1 as SGHAT and CDR2 as FQNNGV. CDR3 amino acids: CASSLTSEQFF. CDR3 DNA: TGTGCCAGCAGCTTAACTAGCGAGCAGTTCTTC.

V usage is TRBV4-1 and J usage is TRBJ2-4; a weak D match, TRBD2 (6 bases). Germline CDR1 is MGHRA and CDR2 is YSYEKL. V lost 3 bases, J lost 7 bases, and 25 bases lay in between. This CDR3 contains 18 residues. The CDR3 reads CASSQEGRVILLVNIQYF. DNA of the CDR3: TGCGCCAGCAGCCAGGAGGGCCGGGTGATTTTATTGGTGAACATTCAGTACTTC.

This clone was counted at least ten times. The chain employs TRBV6-1 and TRBJ2-3; possibly TRBD1 or TRBD2 for D (7 bases each). CDR3 length: 15 residues. The V end was cut by 5 bases, the J end by 3 bases, with 15 bases between. Per germline, CDR1 MNHNS and CDR2 SASEGT. The CDR3 region is CASSTNRGGTDTQYF. The CDR3 coding sequence is TGTGCCAGCAGTACCAACAGGGGAGGGACAGATACGCAGTATTTT.

This clone appeared many times. The chain's CDR3 is CSVEYNEQFF. The CDR3 region has the DNA TGCAGCGTTGAGTACAATGAGCAGTTCTTC. V and J are TRBV29-1 and TRBJ2-1; D is ambiguous. Looked up from germline, CDR1 is SQVTM and CDR2 is ANQGSEA. Trimming removed 3 bases from V and 4 bases from J, with 1 base in between. The CDR3 covers 10 residues.

This clone was recorded at least ten times. The chain combines TRBV7-9 with TRBJ2-7, with 7 bases fitting TRBD2. The CDR3 totals 14 residues. The V gene's germline CDR1 is SEHNR and CDR2 FQNEAQ (reference sequence). V was clipped by 5 bases and J by 3 bases; unmatched bases: 7. CDR3 nucleotide sequence: TGTGCCAGCAGCCCCGGGGGGTACCTCTACGAGCAGTACTTC. It translates to CASSPGGYLYEQYF.

This clone was counted ten times or more. The V gene is TRBV25-1, the J gene TRBJ2-5; TRBD2 matches 9 bases. This CDR3 is 15 amino acids long. Germline values: CDR1 MGHDK, CDR2 SYGVNS. The trim removed 3 bases at V and 5 bases at J, leaving 7 bases unmatched. CDR3 coding DNA: TGTGCCAGCAGTGAGGTAGCGGGAGTTCGGGAGACCCAGTACTTC. Protein product: CASSEVAGVRETQYF.

This clone has at least ten counts. CDR3 sequence reads: CSARRRLAGGIVNEQFF. The DNA of the CDR3 is TGCAGTGCCCGCCGAAGGCTAGCGGGAGGCATTGTCAATGAGCAGTTCTTC. This rearrangement joins TRBV20-1 to TRBJ2-1; TRBD2 aligns across 11 bases. Losses at the gene ends were 6 bases for V and 6 bases for J; bases not matched to a gene: 16. Germline V gene lookup returns CDR1 DFQATT and CDR2 SNEGSKA (reference sequence). The CDR3 runs 17 residues.

This clone turned up a few times. This may come from a read error, since a much larger clone is one base off. The chain is built from TRBV29-1 and TRBJ2-3; no firm D call. The germline gives CDR1 SQVTM, CDR2 ANQGSEA. The CDR3 totals 12 residues. Trimming left V 8 bases short and J 2 bases short, with 11 bases between. The chain's CDR3 is CSLLTNTDTQYF. The CDR3 coding sequence is TGCAGCCTTCTCACAAACACAGATACGCAGTATTTT.

This clone showed up just a few times. This could be a read error, since a much larger clone is one nucleotide away. The rearrangement joins TRBV29-1 to TRBJ2-3; possibly TRBD1 for D (6 bases). Germline lookup yields CDR1 SQVTM and CDR2 ANQGSEA. Trimming left V 7 bases short and J 3 bases short, with 17 bases between. This CDR3 has 14 amino acids. CDR3 protein: CSAGQWAPTDTQYF. CDR3 DNA sequence: TGCAGCGCCGGACAGTGGGCGCCGACAGATACGCAGTATTTT.

V and J are TRBV20-1 and TRBJ1-4; possibly TRBD1 for D (5 bases). The CDR3 totals 16 residues. V lost 3 bases, J lost 6 bases, and 20 bases lay in between. Germline lookup yields CDR1 DFQATT and CDR2 SNEGSKA (reference sequence). The CDR3 DNA reads as TGCAGTGCTAGTGACCGGAGGGGATCCTGTTATGAAAAACTGTTTTTT. This encodes CSASDRRGSCYEKLFF.

This clone has a count of ten or more. The chain uses TRBV6-4 and TRBJ2-1, with D possibly being TRBD1 or TRBD2 (5 bases each). There are 14 residues in the CDR3. CDR1 is MRHNA, CDR2 SNTAGT, per germline. Trimming took 6 bases from V and 0 from J, leaving 9 bases between them. The CDR3 DNA follows: TGTGCCAGCAGCAGGGAGAGCTCCTACAATGAGCAGTTCTTC. This gives the protein CASSRESSYNEQFF.

This clone has a count of ten or more. The gene calls are TRBV9 and TRBJ2-3; no definite D call. Looked up from germline, CDR1 is SGDLS and CDR2 is YYNGEE. CDR3 length: 14 residues. Between the trimmed V and J ends, which lost 0 bases and 2 bases, there was a span of 7 bases. This chain's CDR3 is CASSVDGYTDTQYF. CDR3 in DNA: TGTGCCAGCAGCGTAGACGGTTACACAGATACGCAGTATTTT.

The chain employs TRBV20-1 and TRBJ2-7, with TRBD2 as a possible D gene (5 bases). CDR1 DFQATT and CDR2 SNEGSKA come from the germline V gene (reference sequence). The CDR3 is 15 amino acids. V dropped 4 bases and J dropped 3 bases, with 19 bases sitting between them. CDR3 amino acids: CSATSPSGKGYEQYF. CDR3 nucleotides: TGCAGTGCTACCTCACCGTCGGGGAAGGGCTACGAGCAGTACTTC.

This clone was recorded many times. V gene TRBV20-1 combines with J gene TRBJ2-7; 10 bases agree with TRBD2. Trimming took 3 bases from V and 2 from J; bases not matched to a gene: 7. The CDR3 runs to 15 residues. Germline loops: CDR1 DFQATT, CDR2 SNEGSKA (reference sequence). The CDR3 nucleotides read TGCAGTGCTAGTCTAGCGGGGGAAACAACCTACGAGCAGTACGTC. Amino acid sequence: CSASLAGETTYEQYV.

Only a few counts were recorded for this clone. This sequence joins TRBV5-1 and TRBJ2-5; D is possibly TRBD2 (6 bases). V gave up 4 bases and J gave up 5 bases, with 21 bases separating them. Germline lookup yields CDR1 SGHRS and CDR2 YFSETQ. CDR3 length: 16 residues. CDR3 DNA: TGCGCCAGCAGCCGGCGAGCGGTGGGGGGAATGGAGACCCAGTACTTC. Translation gives CASSRRAVGGMETQYF. Looking up the rest from reference TRBV5-1 and TRBJ2-5 gives the full variable domain: KAGVTQTPRYLIKTRGQQVTLSCSPISGHRSVSWYQQTPGQGLQFLFEYFSETQRNKGNFPGRFSGRQFSNSRSEMNVSTLELGDSALYLCASSRRAVGGMETQYFGPGTRLLVL.

On this clone itself: An end of the junction does not agree with germline; a read error may underlie this. The chain employs TRBV6-1 and TRBJ1-1; no clear D. Germline CDR1 reads MNHNS; CDR2 reads SASEGT. This CDR3 contains 12 residues. The CDR3 reads CASSNMNTEAFF. In DNA form, the CDR3 reads TGTGCCAGCAGTAACATGAACACTGAGGCTTTCTTT.

This clone was detected many times. The chain links TRBV20-1 to TRBJ2-5, with 8 bases matching TRBD2. The CDR3 sequence is 15 residues long. CDR1 is DFQATT and CDR2 is SNEGSKA in the germline V gene (reference sequence). The V and J ends lost 7 bases and 7 bases, in that order; junction bases with no gene match: 17. In nucleotides, the CDR3 is TGCAGTGTTTCATTCTCGGACCCCCGGGGGGGGACCCAGTACTTC. Encoded protein: CSVSFSDPRGGTQYF.

Note on this clone: A much larger clone lies one base from this, so it may be a read error. The chain links TRBV2 to TRBJ2-1; D not resolved. The CDR3 has 13 residues. V was clipped by 7 bases and J by 3 bases, with 10 bases between them. Germline V gives CDR1 SNHLY, CDR2 FYNNEI. The CDR3 protein is CASIILVYNEQFF. The CDR3 nucleotides read TGTGCCAGCATAATACTCGTCTACAATGAGCAGTTCTTC.

The sample holds many counts of this clone. The rearrangement joins TRBV9 to TRBJ2-3; TRBD1 might be the D (6 bases). From germline, CDR1 is SGDLS and CDR2 YYNGEE. Between the trimmed V and J ends, which lost 6 bases and 1 base, there was a span of 15 bases. The CDR3 sequence is 15 residues long. CDR3 DNA sequence: TGTGCCAGCAACGATCAGGGACACCGCACAGATACGCAGTATTTT. Protein product: CASNDQGHRTDTQYF.

This clone has at least ten counts. The J gene is TRBJ2-7, the V gene TRBV10-1; maybe TRBD2 (5 bases). The CDR3 is 14 residues long. V was shortened by 6 bases and J by 0 bases, with 12 bases between the two germline ends. The germline CDR1 and CDR2 sequences are WNHNN and SYGVQD (reference sequence). CDR3 protein: CASSGGTGSYEQYF. CDR3 sequence (DNA): TGCGCCAGCAGCGGAGGTACCGGCTCCTACGAGCAGTACTTC.

This clone was seen many times. The rearrangement uses TRBV12-3 or TRBV12-4 and TRBJ2-1; TRBD2 might be the D (5 bases). The CDR3 is 17 amino acids. The chain's CDR3 is CGPGFTPNLSSYNEQFF. DNA for the CDR3: TGTGGACCGGGGTTCACTCCCAATCTGAGCTCCTACAATGAGCAGTTCTTC.

This clone has only a few counts. Other DNA sequences in this specimen translate into the identical CDR3. The chain couples TRBV28 to TRBJ2-2, with D perhaps given as TRBD1 or TRBD2 (5 bases each). CDR1 and CDR2 from the germline V gene are MDHEN and SYDVKM. The CDR3 sequence is 13 residues long. The germline V and J ends were trimmed by 9 bases and 7 bases, with 15 bases remaining between them. DNA for the CDR3: TGTGCCAGTAGCCCGCTGAGGGGCGGGGAGCTGTTTTTT. Encoded protein: CASSPLRGGELFF.

The table lists this clone with many counts. The V call is TRBV12-3 or TRBV12-4, the J call TRBJ2-5; D gene ambiguous. V lost 5 bases, J lost 1 base, and 14 bases lay in between. The CDR3 loop spans 15 amino acids. The CDR3 DNA sequence: TGTGCCAGCAGTCATATGACTGCAGGCCAAGAGACCCAGTACTTC. Amino acids: CASSHMTAGQETQYF.

This clone was counted between two and nine times. Being one base from a much bigger clone, this may be a read error. This chain connects TRBV10-3 to TRBJ2-6, with D unresolved. The V gene lost 6 bases and the J gene lost 5 bases, with 14 bases spanning the gap. Looked up from germline, CDR1 is ENHRY and CDR2 is SYGVKD. This CDR3 spans 15 amino acids. The CDR3 loop is CAISQQLSWANVLTF. The CDR3 DNA sequence: TGTGCCATCAGCCAACAGTTATCTTGGGCCAACGTCCTGACTTTC.

Concerning this clone itself: The germline gene is not matched at one end of the junction; a read error may be the cause. This chain connects TRBV7-6 to TRBJ1-3; 8 bases align to TRBD1. This CDR3 region has 19 residues. Per germline, CDR1 SGHVS and CDR2 FNYEAQ. The CDR3 spells CASSLDGGAGQGAGNAIYF. The CDR3 nucleotides are TGTGCCAGCAGCTTAGATGGTGGCGCCGGACAGGGAGCTGGAAACGCCATATATTTT.

This clone was seen at least ten times. V usage is TRBV4-2 and J usage is TRBJ1-1; maybe TRBD1 (5 bases). V was pared by 4 bases and J by 1 base, with 16 bases between. The CDR3 loop spans 16 amino acids. Germline V gene data show CDR1 as LGHNA and CDR2 as YNFKEQ. The CDR3: CASSPWIGAKNTEAFF. The CDR3, as DNA: TGTGCCAGCAGCCCATGGATCGGGGCCAAGAACACTGAAGCTTTCTTT.

The table lists this clone with many counts. This rearrangement joins TRBV9 to TRBJ2-2; weak D call: TRBD1 (6 bases). CDR1 is SGDLS and CDR2 is YYNGEE in the germline V gene. Trimming cost V 0 bases and J 0 bases, with 6 bases left between them. The CDR3 contains 15 residues. CDR3: CASSVGDTNTGELFF. The CDR3 DNA is TGTGCCAGCAGCGTAGGGGACACGAACACCGGGGAGCTGTTTTTT.

As concerns this clone: This may arise from a read error, as a much more abundant clone is one base away. In the same sample, other DNA sequences code for this CDR3. This rearrangement joins TRBV11-1 to TRBJ2-1; perhaps TRBD2 as D (6 bases). There are 16 residues in the CDR3. Between the trimmed V and J ends, which lost 5 bases and 7 bases, there was a span of 21 bases. Looked up from germline, CDR1 is SGHAT and CDR2 is FQDESV (reference sequence). CDR3 sequence reads: CASSDPGGNTENEQFF. CDR3 nucleotides: TGTGCCAGCAGCGACCCCGGAGGGAATACTGAAAATGAGCAGTTCTTC.

This clone was seen ten or more times. The chain combines TRBV20-1 with TRBJ1-6; 8 nucleotides align to TRBD1. Germline CDR1 is DFQATT and CDR2 is SNEGSKA (reference sequence). There are 17 residues in the CDR3. Germline trimming cut 3 bases from V and 2 bases from J; bases unmatched to any gene: 9. The CDR3 DNA reads as TGCAGTGCTAGTAGGGGAACAGGGGGACCCTATAATTCACCCCTCCACTTT. It yields the protein CSASRGTGGPYNSPLHF.

Many counts were recorded for this clone. J is TRBJ2-7 and V is TRBV20-1; D ambiguous. There are 13 residues in the CDR3. Germline V gives CDR1 DFQATT, CDR2 SNEGSKA (reference sequence). Trimming cost V 5 bases and J 6 bases, with 17 bases left between them. The CDR3 bases are TGCAGTGCTGACCTTCGAAGGGATGGCGAGCAGTACTTC. This codes for CSADLRRDGEQYF.

This clone was observed many times. V gene TRBV4-1 combines with J gene TRBJ2-3; TRBD2 is a possible D gene (6 bases). Germline lookup yields CDR1 MGHRA and CDR2 YSYEKL. V lost 1 base to trimming and J lost 5 bases, with 13 bases between them. This CDR3 contains 15 residues. The CDR3, as DNA: TGCGCCAGCAGCCAAGCCCCGTTGGGGGGAGATACGCAGTATTTT. Translation: CASSQAPLGGDTQYF.